The 30 T cell receptor beta chains below come from one sample, sequenced in a study of blood T cell repertoires in COVID-19. TCRdb's copy holds only in-frame clones and misses some; the assay was immunoSEQ multiplex PCR. The sample contains more than 60,000 clones, approximately 80% of which appear only once. Input material: peripheral blood. These receptors all stem from a man aged 50 to 60 with COVID-19, enrolled during active disease.

The J gene is TRBJ1-6, the V gene TRBV6-5; D gene uncertain. Trimming removed 6 bases at V and 10 bases at J, with 10 bases between. CDR3 length: 12 residues. Germline CDR1 MNHEY, CDR2 SVGAGI. The CDR3 reads CASRVRHSPLHF. The CDR3 DNA reads as TGTGCCAGCAGGGTCAGGCACTCACCCCTCCACTTT.

This clone was picked up one time. The junction departs from germline at one end; a sequencing error may be responsible. The gene calls are TRBV2 and TRBJ2-3; TRBD2 matches 15 bases. The V gene's germline CDR1 is SNHLY and CDR2 FYNNEI. This CDR3 region has 13 residues. The CDR3 sequence is CASSSGTSGGSFF. The CDR3 DNA sequence: TGTGCCAGCAGTTCCGGGACTAGCGGGGGGTCCTTTTTT.

V usage is TRBV9 and J usage is TRBJ2-7; tentative D call: TRBD1 (7 bases). V shed 0 bases and J shed 2 bases, with 15 bases lying between them. CDR3 length equals 16 residues. CDR1 is SGDLS and CDR2 is YYNGEE in the germline V gene. CDR3 amino acids: CASSVGGQGGTYEQYF. For the CDR3, the DNA is TGTGCCAGCAGCGTAGGAGGGCAGGGGGGTACCTACGAGCAGTACTTC.

The chain couples TRBV30 to TRBJ2-5; 7 nucleotides align to TRBD2. The CDR3 totals 14 residues. The germline V gene encodes CDR1 GTSNPN and CDR2 SVGIG (reference sequence). V shed 1 base, J shed 2 bases, and the junction held 4 bases outside the gene matches. The CDR3 loop reads CAWSASGSQETQYF. The CDR3 region has the DNA TGTGCCTGGAGTGCTAGCGGTTCTCAAGAGACCCAGTACTTC.

The V and J genes are TRBV15 and TRBJ1-1; a possible D gene is TRBD1 (5 bases). V was shortened by 0 bases and J by 3 bases, with 17 bases between the two germline ends. This CDR3 has 17 amino acids. Per the germline V gene, CDR1 is LNHNV and CDR2 is YYDKDF (reference sequence). The CDR3 protein is CATSRDLSRAGDTEAFF. The CDR3 DNA is TGTGCCACCAGCAGAGACCTTAGCAGGGCTGGGGACACTGAAGCTTTCTTT.

V is TRBV5-1 and J is TRBJ2-2; perhaps TRBD2 as D (6 bases). CDR3 length: 19 residues. The V gene lost 4 bases and the J gene lost 5 bases, with 27 bases spanning the gap. Germline-derived CDR1 and CDR2 are SGHRS and YFSETQ. CDR3 in DNA: TGCGCCAGCAGCGACCCGTCATACGTCGGGGACTCTAGGACCGGGGAGCTGTTTTTT. Translation: CASSDPSYVGDSRTGELFF.

V usage is TRBV6-5 and J usage is TRBJ1-2; 8 nucleotides match TRBD1. Germline CDR1 is MNHEY and CDR2 is SVGAGI. V lost 6 bases to trimming and J lost 6 bases; unmatched junction nucleotides: 12. The CDR3 has 15 amino acids. CDR3 region: CASSAGQGIFDGYTF. The CDR3 DNA follows: TGTGCCAGCAGCGCCGGACAGGGTATATTTGATGGCTACACCTTC.

The chain has TRBV6-2 or TRBV6-3 and TRBJ1-1; 8 bases fit TRBD1. The CDR3 contains 15 residues. J was trimmed by 3 bases and V by 4 bases; bases with no gene match: 7. Germline-derived CDR1 and CDR2 are MNHEY and SVGEGT. The CDR3 region has the DNA TGTGCCAGCAGTTCCCCGACAGGGGTGGACACTGAAGCTTTCTTT. Translating gives CASSSPTGVDTEAFF.

CDR3 nucleotide sequence: TGTGCCATCAGTGAAGGCGGGGGGGATAATTCACCCCTCCACTTT. Protein product: CAISEGGGDNSPLHF. The chain uses TRBV10-3 and TRBJ1-6, with a tentative D call TRBD1 (5 bases). The CDR3 consists of 15 residues. Germline V gene data show CDR1 as ENHRY and CDR2 as SYGVKD. The V end was cut by 3 bases, the J end by 5 bases, with 11 bases between.

The CDR3 DNA reads as TGTGCCACCAGTGAAGACCCAGGGCCAACTAATGAAAAACTGTTTTTT. This encodes CATSEDPGPTNEKLFF. The chain recombines TRBV24-1 with TRBJ1-4, with D possibly TRBD1 on 5 matching bases. Germline V gene lookup returns CDR1 KGHDR and CDR2 SFDVKD. With 4 bases removed from V and 0 bases from J, the gap between germline ends came to 11 bases. This CDR3 spans 16 amino acids.

In its sample, this clone was seen a few times. The genes are TRBV14 and TRBJ1-1; D remains ambiguous. The CDR3 loop spans 11 amino acids. Germline assignment: CDR1 SGHDN and CDR2 FVKESK. V shed 4 bases and J shed 5 bases, with 5 bases lying between them. As DNA, the CDR3 is TGTGCCAGCAGCCGTGAGACTGAAGCTTTCTTT. It is translated as CASSRETEAFF. The full variable domain, completed using reference TRBV14 and TRBJ1-1, is EAGVTQFPSHSVIEKGQTVTLRCDPISGHDNLYWYRRVMGKEIKFLLHFVKESKQDESGMPNNRFLAERTGGTYSTLKVQPAELEDSGVYFCASSRETEAFFGQGTRLTVV.

J is TRBJ1-1 and V is TRBV11-2; tentatively, D is TRBD1 (6 bases). Germline CDR1 reads SGHAT; CDR2 reads FQNNGV. The V and J ends lost 1 base and 8 bases respectively, with 11 bases between them. The CDR3 loop spans 13 amino acids. CDR3 loop: CASSLGIDREAFF. The CDR3 DNA reads TGTGCCAGCAGCTTAGGGATCGACAGGGAAGCTTTCTTT.

V gene TRBV6-6 combines with J gene TRBJ2-5; possible D gene TRBD1, 5 bases. Per the germline V gene, CDR1 is MNHNY and CDR2 is SVGAGI (reference sequence). Trimming removed 6 bases from V and 5 bases from J, with 10 bases in between. This CDR3 contains 12 residues. The CDR3 reads CASRGHQETQYF. Written as DNA, the CDR3 is TGTGCCAGCAGGGGGCATCAGGAGACCCAGTACTTC.

CDR3 sequence: CASSYLGGTDTQYF. In DNA form, the CDR3 reads TGTGCCAGCAGTTACTTAGGGGGCACAGATACGCAGTATTTT. The J gene is TRBJ2-3, the V gene TRBV6-2 or TRBV6-3; TRBD1 is a possible D gene (5 bases). V was pared by 1 base and J by 1 base, with 6 bases between. Germline V lookup: CDR1 MNHEY, CDR2 SVGEGT. The length of the CDR3 is 14 residues.

The chain carries TRBV5-5 and TRBJ2-6; TRBD1 agrees at 7 bases. CDR3 length equals 16 residues. Germline V gene data show CDR1 as SGHKS and CDR2 as YYEKEE (reference sequence). The V segment lost 6 bases and the J segment 0 bases; nucleotides outside the gene matches: 6. The CDR3 sequence is CASTTGQPSGANVLTF. CDR3 bases: TGTGCCAGCACCACGGGACAGCCCTCTGGGGCCAACGTCCTGACTTTC.

This sequence joins TRBV9 and TRBJ1-1, with 9 bases aligning to TRBD1. Trimming took 3 bases from V and 3 from J; bases not matched to a gene: 6. From germline, CDR1 is SGDLS and CDR2 YYNGEE. The CDR3 is 15 residues long. CDR3 in amino acids: CASSALDRGYTEAFF. The CDR3 DNA follows: TGTGCCAGCAGCGCCCTAGACAGGGGGTACACTGAAGCTTTCTTT.

This chain uses TRBV6-6 with TRBJ2-7; D is possibly TRBD1 (6 bases). From germline, CDR1 is MNHNY and CDR2 SVGAGI (reference sequence). The CDR3 loop spans 16 amino acids. V lost 4 bases, J lost 1 base, and 17 bases lay in between. CDR3 loop: CASSSANRAPSYEQYF. For the CDR3, the DNA is TGTGCCAGCAGTTCCGCCAACAGGGCACCTTCCTACGAGCAGTACTTC.

The chain carries TRBV5-6 and TRBJ1-2; 9 nucleotides align to TRBD1. The germline gives CDR1 SGHDT, CDR2 YYEEEE. V was clipped by 1 base and J by 3 bases; unmatched bases: 1. The CDR3 totals 14 residues. As DNA, the CDR3 is TGTGCCAGCAGCTTGACAGGGGGCCACTATGGCTACACCTTC. It yields the protein CASSLTGGHYGYTF.

This clone was detected only a few times. The chain employs TRBV18 and TRBJ1-1, with D perhaps TRBD1 (6 bases). The CDR3 spans 16 residues. Trimming stripped 7 bases from V and 4 bases from J, with 22 bases between. In germline, CDR1 is KGHSH, CDR2 LQKENI. DNA for the CDR3: TGTGCCAGCTGGACGACCGAGAGGGGGAGCGGCACTGAAGCTTTCTTT. Translating gives CASWTTERGSGTEAFF.

The J gene is TRBJ2-7, the V gene TRBV5-4; D might be TRBD1 (5 bases). There are 14 residues in the CDR3. Between the trimmed V and J ends, which lost 2 bases and 2 bases, there was a span of 11 bases. Germline CDR1 is SGHNT and CDR2 is YYREEE (reference sequence). The CDR3 protein is CASSFQAGTYEQYF. CDR3 bases: TGTGCCAGCAGCTTTCAGGCAGGGACCTACGAGCAGTACTTC.

The chain combines TRBV7-9 with TRBJ2-5; TRBD2 aligns across 7 bases. Trimming at V came to 5 bases and at J to 9 bases, leaving 9 bases not matched to a gene. Germline CDR1 SEHNR, CDR2 FQNEAQ (reference sequence). This CDR3 spans 13 amino acids. This CDR3 is CASSTRWGGPQYF. As DNA, the CDR3 is TGTGCCAGCAGCACCAGATGGGGAGGGCCCCAGTACTTC.

This chain links TRBV3-1 (or the pseudogene TRBV3-2) with TRBJ1-2; 7 bases fit TRBD1. This CDR3 is 14 amino acids long. With 3 bases clipped from V and 2 bases from J, the junction kept 3 bases outside the gene matches. Looked up from germline, CDR1 is LGHDT and CDR2 is YNNKEL (reference sequence). CDR3 amino acids: CASSQEGQNYGYTF. In nucleotides, the CDR3 is TGTGCCAGCAGCCAGGAGGGACAGAACTATGGCTACACCTTC.

The chain employs TRBV7-2 and TRBJ1-2, with 8 bases that match TRBD1. V lost 4 bases, J lost 8 bases, and 15 bases stayed unmatched. There are 16 residues in the CDR3. The germline gives CDR1 SGHTA, CDR2 FQGNSA. The CDR3 DNA sequence: TGTGCCAGCAGCTCTCATTCGGCAGGGGGCGCCGGGGGCTACACCTTC. Amino acids: CASSSHSAGGAGGYTF.

The chain couples TRBV2 to TRBJ2-5; weak D call: TRBD2 (5 bases). With 4 bases removed from V and 1 base from J, the gap between germline ends came to 10 bases. The CDR3 consists of 14 residues. CDR1 and CDR2 from the germline V gene are SNHLY and FYNNEI. In DNA, the CDR3 is TGTGCCAGCAGTGGCACGGGGTTCCAAGAGACCCAGTACTTC. Translating it yields CASSGTGFQETQYF.

The chain uses TRBV5-1 and TRBJ1-2, with 7 nucleotides matching TRBD1. Trimming took 4 bases from V and 0 from J; bases not matched to a gene: 6. Germline V gene lookup returns CDR1 SGHRS and CDR2 YFSETQ. This CDR3 is 15 amino acids long. The CDR3 bases are TGCGCCAGCAGCCCCAGGGGACAGACTAACTATGGCTACACCTTC. Protein product: CASSPRGQTNYGYTF.

This chain connects TRBV5-1 to TRBJ2-1; TRBD2 agrees at 9 bases. The CDR3 is 14 amino acids. The V gene's germline CDR1 is SGHRS and CDR2 YFSETQ. J lost 4 bases, V lost 5 bases, and 4 bases had no gene match. CDR3 amino acids: CASRTTSGYNEQFF. The CDR3 coding sequence is TGCGCCAGCAGGACCACTAGCGGGTACAATGAGCAGTTCTTC.

The V gene is TRBV11-2, the J gene TRBJ2-7; weak D call: TRBD1 (5 bases). The CDR3 extends over 14 amino acids. Trimming stripped 3 bases from V and 3 bases from J, with 12 bases between. CDR1 SGHAT and CDR2 FQNNGV come from the germline V gene. CDR3 DNA sequence: TGTGCCAGCAGCTTTGGGCAGGGAAACTACGAGCAGTACTTC. Amino acids: CASSFGQGNYEQYF.

This clone was recorded a few times. The chain employs TRBV5-5 and TRBJ2-7; TRBD1 is a possible D gene (6 bases). Germline CDR1 is SGHKS and CDR2 is YYEKEE (reference sequence). This CDR3 is built from 16 residues. With 1 base removed from V and 3 bases from J, the gap between germline ends came to 17 bases. CDR3 region: CASSLHFPGHFYEQYF. DNA for the CDR3: TGTGCCAGCAGCTTGCATTTTCCGGGACACTTCTACGAGCAGTACTTC.

This clone was seen just once. The J gene is TRBJ1-2, the V gene TRBV5-1; 10 bases map to TRBD1. The CDR3 consists of 15 residues. With 4 bases clipped from V and 4 bases from J, the junction kept 7 bases outside the gene matches. Germline loops: CDR1 SGHRS, CDR2 YFSETQ. CDR3 in DNA: TGCGCCAGCAGCGGAGGGGACAGGGGTGTCTATGGCTACACCTTC. This translates into CASSGGDRGVYGYTF.

The chain uses TRBV9 and TRBJ2-1, with TRBD1 matching 7 bases. This CDR3 contains 16 residues. V trimming: 4 bases; J trimming: 9 bases; junction bases outside the gene matches: 16. Germline lookup yields CDR1 SGDLS and CDR2 YYNGEE. The CDR3 is CASSTQRQGRVGEQFF. The CDR3 nucleotides are TGTGCCAGCAGCACCCAAAGACAGGGCAGGGTGGGTGAGCAGTTCTTC.